There are a few counts of the clone carrying this T cell receptor beta chain. The target antigen is unknown. The germline V gene encodes CDR1 MGHRA and CDR2 YSYEKL. CDR3 size: 18 residues. Deletions cut 0 bases from V and 0 bases from J, with 14 bases between. Sample-barcoded 5' priming and a J-beta primer mix drove a second PCR of roughly 6 to 12 cycles. TCRdb itself ran the 5' RACE reads through MiXCR, one entry per CDR3 protein. The top ten clones hold more than 7.5% of a sample with roughly 700,000 distinct CDR3 sequences, roughly 25% of them seen once. The data originate from a study of blood T cells in healthy people across ages. Study-wide points: More naive CD4+ cells and higher diversity were found in long-lived than in aged donors.

The same data also went into a second study, on T cells of mothers and their children.

The origin of this receptor is a boy younger than 18 in good health. The genes are TRBV4-1 and TRBJ2-2; no definite D call. The sequenced sample consisted of blood. The DNA of the CDR3 is TGCGCCAGCAGCCAAGAAACCCCAAGGGCCTCGAACACCGGGGAGCTGTTTTTT. The encoded protein is CASSQETPRASNTGELFF.